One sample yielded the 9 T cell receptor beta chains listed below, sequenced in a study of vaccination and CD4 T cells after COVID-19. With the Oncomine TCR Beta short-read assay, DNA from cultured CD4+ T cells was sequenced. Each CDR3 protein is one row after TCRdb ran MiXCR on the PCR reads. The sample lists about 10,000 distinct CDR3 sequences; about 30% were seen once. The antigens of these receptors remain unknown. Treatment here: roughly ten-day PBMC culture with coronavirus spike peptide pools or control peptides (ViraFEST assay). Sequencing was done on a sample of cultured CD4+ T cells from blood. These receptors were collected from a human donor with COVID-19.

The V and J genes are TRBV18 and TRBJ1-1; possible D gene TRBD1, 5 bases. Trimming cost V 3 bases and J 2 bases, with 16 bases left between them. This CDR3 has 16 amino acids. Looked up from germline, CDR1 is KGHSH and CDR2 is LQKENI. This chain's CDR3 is CASSPRRGGVNTEAFF. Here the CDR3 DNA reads TGTGCCAGCTCACCCCGTCGCGGGGGTGTAAACACTGAAGCTTTCTTT.

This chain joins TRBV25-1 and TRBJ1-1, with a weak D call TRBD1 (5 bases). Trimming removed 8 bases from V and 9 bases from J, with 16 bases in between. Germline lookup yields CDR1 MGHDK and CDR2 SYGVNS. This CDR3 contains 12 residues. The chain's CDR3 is CASATVPGQAFF. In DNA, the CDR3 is TGTGCCAGCGCGACAGTTCCTGGGCAAGCTTTCTTT.

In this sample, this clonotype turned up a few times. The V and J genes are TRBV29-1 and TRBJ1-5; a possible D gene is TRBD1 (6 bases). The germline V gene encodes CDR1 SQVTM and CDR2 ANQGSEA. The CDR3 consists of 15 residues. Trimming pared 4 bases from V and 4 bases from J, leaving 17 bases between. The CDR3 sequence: CSVVWQGMRNQPQHF. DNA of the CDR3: TGCAGCGTTGTGTGGCAGGGGATGAGAAATCAGCCCCAGCATTTT.

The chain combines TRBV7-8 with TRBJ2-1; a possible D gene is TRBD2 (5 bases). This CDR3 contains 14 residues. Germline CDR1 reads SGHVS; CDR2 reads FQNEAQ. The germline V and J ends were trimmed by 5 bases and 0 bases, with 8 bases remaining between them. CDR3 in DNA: TGTGCCAGCAGCCCCGGGAACTCCTACAATGAGCAGTTCTTC. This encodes CASSPGNSYNEQFF.

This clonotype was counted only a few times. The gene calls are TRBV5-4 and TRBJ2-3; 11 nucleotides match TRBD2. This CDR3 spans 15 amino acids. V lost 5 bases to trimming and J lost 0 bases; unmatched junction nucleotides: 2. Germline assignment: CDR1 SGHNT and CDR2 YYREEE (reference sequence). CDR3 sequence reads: CASRGTSGSTDTQYF. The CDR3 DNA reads TGTGCCAGCAGGGGGACTAGCGGAAGCACAGATACGCAGTATTTT.

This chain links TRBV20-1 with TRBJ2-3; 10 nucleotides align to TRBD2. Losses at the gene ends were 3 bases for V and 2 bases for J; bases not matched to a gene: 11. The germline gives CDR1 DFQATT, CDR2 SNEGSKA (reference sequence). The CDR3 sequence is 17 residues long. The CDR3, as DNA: TGCAGTGCTAGTGAATTTCTAGCGGGGGCCATCACAGATACGCAGTATTTT. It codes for CSASEFLAGAITDTQYF.

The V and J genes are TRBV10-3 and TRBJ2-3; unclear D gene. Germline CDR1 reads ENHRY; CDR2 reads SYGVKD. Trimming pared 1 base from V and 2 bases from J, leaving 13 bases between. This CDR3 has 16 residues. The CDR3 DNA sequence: TGTGCCATCAGTGAGTTTTCCCAGAGACCCACAGATACGCAGTATTTT. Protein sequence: CAISEFSQRPTDTQYF.

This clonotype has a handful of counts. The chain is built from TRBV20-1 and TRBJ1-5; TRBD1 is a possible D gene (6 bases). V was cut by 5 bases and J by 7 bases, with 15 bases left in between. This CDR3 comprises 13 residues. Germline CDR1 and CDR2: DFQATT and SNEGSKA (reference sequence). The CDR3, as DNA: TGCAGTGCTCCCCGGGGGGCGGGACAGCCCCAGCATTTT. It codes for CSAPRGAGQPQHF.

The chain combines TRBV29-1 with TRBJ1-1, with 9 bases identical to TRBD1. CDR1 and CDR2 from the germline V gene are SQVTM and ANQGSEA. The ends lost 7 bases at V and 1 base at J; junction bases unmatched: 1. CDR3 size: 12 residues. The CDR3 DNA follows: TGCAGCGGGGGACAGGGGAACACTGAAGCTTTCTTT. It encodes CSGGQGNTEAFF.